The rows below give T cell receptor beta chains drawn from one sample of a study of spatial heterogeneity in lung cancer. TCRdb processed the 5' RACE reads anew with MiXCR; each CDR3 protein has one entry. Here the sample spans some 9,900 distinct CDR3 sequences, 12% being singletons. The sequenced sample was lung tumor tissue, obtained at surgery. The receptors were gathered from a male donor with early-stage non-small cell lung cancer. Each CDR3 is given with its conserved first and last residue. D genes are given only for firm matches. Clone size is stated in some rows and not others, as once, few, many or a class when expanded.

>TRBV7-9|NA|TRBJ2-2|NA
TGTGCCAGCAGCCCCGACAAGACCGGGGAGCTGTTTTTT
CASSPDKTGELFF
>TRBV12-3/TRBV12-4|many|TRBJ1-5|NA
TGTGCCAGCAGTCCTCGAGGGGGGGTCAATCAGCCCCAGCATTTT
CASSPRGGVNQPQHF
>TRBV28|many|TRBJ2-3|NA
TGTGCCAGCAGCCGCGATTCCTTCACAGATACGCAGTATTTT
CASSRDSFTDTQYF
>TRBV29-1|medium-sized|TRBJ1-1|NA
TGCAGCGTTGAAGGCCCCGCGAGGGGAACTGAAGCTTTCTTT
CSVEGPARGTEAFF
>TRBV14|many|TRBJ2-2|NA
TGTGCCAGCAGCCCCGGCGGGCTGCGGCTCACCGGGGAGCTGTTTTTT
CASSPGGLRLTGELFF
>TRBV27|NA|TRBJ2-7|TRBD2
TGTGCCAGCAGCTTGACTAGCGGGAGTCCTTACGAGCAGTACTTC
CASSLTSGSPYEQYF
>TRBV21-1|medium-sized|TRBJ1-3|NA
TGTGCCAGCAGCTCGGACAGGTCCTGCTCTGGAAACACCATATATTTT
CASSSDRSCSGNTIYF
>TRBV4-1|many|TRBJ2-1|TRBD2
TGCGCCAGCAGCGAAGCCGGGACTAGCGTGTACAATGAGCAGTTCTTC
CASSEAGTSVYNEQFF
>TRBV12-3/TRBV12-4|few|TRBJ1-2|TRBD1
TGTGCCAGCAGTTTTATCGCAGGGGGCTTAATCAACTATGGCTACACCTTC
CASSFIAGGLINYGYTF
>TRBV2|many|TRBJ1-5|NA
TGTGCCAGCAGTGCAGAAAATAGCAATCAGCCCCAGCATTTT
CASSAENSNQPQHF
>TRBV20-1|few|TRBJ2-3|TRBD2
TGCAGTGCTTACTATCTAGCGGACCGAGGGGATACGCAGTATTTT
CSAYYLADRGDTQYF
>TRBV24-1|medium-sized|TRBJ1-5|NA
TGTGCCCCGGGGGGGGGGAATCAGCCCCAGCATTTT
CAPGGGNQPQHF
>TRBV6-2/TRBV6-3|many|TRBJ2-1|TRBD2
TGTGCCAGCAGTTTTTCCCCCGGGACTAGCGGGATGGGTGAGCAGTTCTTC
CASSFSPGTSGMGEQFF
>TRBV7-2|medium-sized|TRBJ1-5|TRBD1
TGTGCCAGCAGCCCTCAGGGGGGGGTCAATCAGCCCCAGCATTTT
CASSPQGGVNQPQHF
>TRBV20-1|NA|TRBJ1-5|TRBD1
TGCAGTGCTCTGAGGAGGACAGGGGCGGGGCAGCCCCAGCATTTT
CSALRRTGAGQPQHF
>TRBV9|many|TRBJ2-4|NA
TGTGCCAGCAGCGTAACTCCAGCAAACATTCAGTACTTC
CASSVTPANIQYF
>TRBV6-1|NA|TRBJ2-1|NA
TGTGCCAGCAGTGAAGCCGGGACATTGGTCGATGAGCAGTTCTTC
CASSEAGTLVDEQFF
>TRBV29-1|many|TRBJ2-3|NA
TGCAGCGTAGTAGAAGGACGGACAGATACGCAGTATTTT
CSVVEGRTDTQYF
>TRBV4-3|few|TRBJ2-2|NA
TGCGCCAGCAGCCAAGAACGGACCGGGGAGCTGTTTTTT
CASSQERTGELFF
>TRBV20-1|medium-sized|TRBJ1-1|TRBD1
TGCAGTGCTAGAGTCCCGATTCCGGGACAGGGAACTGTATCTTTCTTT
CSARVPIPGQGTVSFF
>TRBV11-3|many|TRBJ2-1|TRBD2
TGTGCCAGCAGCCCCGGACTAGCGGTATACAATGAGCAGTTCTTC
CASSPGLAVYNEQFF
>TRBV29-1|medium-sized|TRBJ2-5|TRBD2
TGCAGCGTTGCAAGTCCCTTTCTGGCGGGAGGGCTTTTGGGAGAGACCCAGTACTTC
CSVASPFLAGGLLGETQYF
>TRBV13|many|TRBJ2-3|TRBD2
TGTGCCAGCAGCGCTGGACTAGCGGGGAACACAGATACGCAGTATTTT
CASSAGLAGNTDTQYF
>TRBV7-8|many|TRBJ1-5|NA
TGTGCCAGCAGCTTAGGACAGGCGACCTCCCAGCCCCAGCATTTT
CASSLGQATSQPQHF
>TRBV4-3|NA|TRBJ2-7|NA
TGCGCCAGCAGCCAAGATAGGTTTTTCGCTGTCTACGAGCAGTACTTC
CASSQDRFFAVYEQYF
>TRBV11-2|many|TRBJ2-2|TRBD1
TGTGCCAGCAGGCTACCGGGACAGGGGAACACCGGGGAGCTGTTTTTT
CASRLPGQGNTGELFF
>TRBV6-2/TRBV6-3|medium-sized|TRBJ2-3|TRBD2
TGTGCCAGCAGTTACGCGGGAGTACCAGATACGCAGTATTTT
CASSYAGVPDTQYF
>TRBV19|many|TRBJ1-2|TRBD1
TGTGCCAGTCTGGACAGGGGGCGATGGCCCTATGGCTACACCTTC
CASLDRGRWPYGYTF
>TRBV27|few|TRBJ1-5|NA
TGTGCCAGCAGTTCCCGGTACGGTGGGCAGCCCCAGCATTTT
CASSSRYGGQPQHF
>TRBV5-1|many|TRBJ2-6|NA
TGCGCCAGCAGCTCTGACGGTCTTGGGGCCAACGTCCTGACTTTC
CASSSDGLGANVLTF
>TRBV7-9|medium-sized|TRBJ2-5|NA
TGTGCCAGCAGCCCCGGGACCTGGCTGGAGACCCAGTACTTC
CASSPGTWLETQYF
>TRBV28|many|TRBJ2-7|NA
TGTGCCAGCAGGTCCCCCACAACCTACGAGCAGTACTTC
CASRSPTTYEQYF
>TRBV10-3|medium-sized|TRBJ1-5|NA
TGTGCCATCAGTGAGTCTACCTCCAATCAGCCCCAGCATTTT
CAISESTSNQPQHF